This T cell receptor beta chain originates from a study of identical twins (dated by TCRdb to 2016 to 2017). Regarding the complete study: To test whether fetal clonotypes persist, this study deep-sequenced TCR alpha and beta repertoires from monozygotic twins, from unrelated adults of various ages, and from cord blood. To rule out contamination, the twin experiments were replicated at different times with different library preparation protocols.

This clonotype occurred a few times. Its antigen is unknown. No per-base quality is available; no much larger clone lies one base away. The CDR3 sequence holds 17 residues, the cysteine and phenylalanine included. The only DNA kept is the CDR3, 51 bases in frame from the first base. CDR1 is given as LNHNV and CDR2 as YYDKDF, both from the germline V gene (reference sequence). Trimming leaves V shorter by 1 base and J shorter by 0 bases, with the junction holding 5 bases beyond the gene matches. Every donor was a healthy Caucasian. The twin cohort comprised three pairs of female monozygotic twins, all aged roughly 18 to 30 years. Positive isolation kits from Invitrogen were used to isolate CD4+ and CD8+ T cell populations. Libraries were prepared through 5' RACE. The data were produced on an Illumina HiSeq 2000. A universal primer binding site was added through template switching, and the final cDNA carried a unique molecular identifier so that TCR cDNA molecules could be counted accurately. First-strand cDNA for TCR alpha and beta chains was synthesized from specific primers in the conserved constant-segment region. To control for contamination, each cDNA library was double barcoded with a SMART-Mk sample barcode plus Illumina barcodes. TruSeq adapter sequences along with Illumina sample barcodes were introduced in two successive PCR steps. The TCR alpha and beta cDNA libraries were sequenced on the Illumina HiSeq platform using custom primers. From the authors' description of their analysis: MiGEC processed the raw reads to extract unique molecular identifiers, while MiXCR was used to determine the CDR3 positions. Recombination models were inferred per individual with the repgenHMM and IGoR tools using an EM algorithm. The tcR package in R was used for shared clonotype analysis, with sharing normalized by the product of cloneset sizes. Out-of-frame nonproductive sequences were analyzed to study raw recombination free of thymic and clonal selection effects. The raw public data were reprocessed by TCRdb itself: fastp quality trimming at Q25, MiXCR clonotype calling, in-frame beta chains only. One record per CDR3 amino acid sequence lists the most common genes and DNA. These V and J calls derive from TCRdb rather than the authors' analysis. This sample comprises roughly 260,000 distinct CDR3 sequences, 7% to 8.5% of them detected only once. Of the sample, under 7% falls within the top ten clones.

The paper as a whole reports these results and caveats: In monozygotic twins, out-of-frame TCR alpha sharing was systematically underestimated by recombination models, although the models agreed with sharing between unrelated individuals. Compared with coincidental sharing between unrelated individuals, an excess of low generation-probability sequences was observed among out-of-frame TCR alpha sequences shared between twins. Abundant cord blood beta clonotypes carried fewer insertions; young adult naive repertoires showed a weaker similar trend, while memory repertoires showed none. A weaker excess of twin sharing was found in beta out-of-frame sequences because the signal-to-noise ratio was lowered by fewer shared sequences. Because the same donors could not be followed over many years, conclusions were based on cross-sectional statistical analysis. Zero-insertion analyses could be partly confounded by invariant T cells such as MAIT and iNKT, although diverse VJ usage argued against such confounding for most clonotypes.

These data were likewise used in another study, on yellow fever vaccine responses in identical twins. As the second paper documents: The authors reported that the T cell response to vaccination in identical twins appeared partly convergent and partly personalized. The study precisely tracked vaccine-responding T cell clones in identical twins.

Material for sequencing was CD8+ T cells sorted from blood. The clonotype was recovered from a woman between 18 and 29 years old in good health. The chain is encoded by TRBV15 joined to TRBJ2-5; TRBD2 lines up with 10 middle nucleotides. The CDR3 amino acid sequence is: CATSRAQRGGYQETQYF. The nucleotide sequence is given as TGTGCCACCAGCAGAGCTCAGCGGGGGGGCTACCAAGAGACCCAGTACTTC. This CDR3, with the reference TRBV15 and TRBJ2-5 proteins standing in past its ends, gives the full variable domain DAMVIQNPRYQVTQFGKPVTLSCSQTLNHNVMYWYQQKSSQAPKLLFHYYDKDFNNEADTPDNFQSRRPNTSFCFLDIRSPGLGDTAMYLCATSRAQRGGYQETQYFGPGTRLLVL.